This TCR beta chain was found in a study of T-cell reconstitution after alpha-beta-depleted transplantation in children. Unique molecular identifiers featured in how the TCRbeta library was prepared. TCRdb re-called the PCR reads through MiXCR, storing one row per CDR3 protein. The repertoire holds about 500,000 distinct CDR3 sequences, about 30% seen once, with around 2.3% in the top ten. The germline V gene has CDR1 ENHRY and CDR2 SYGVKD. With 3 bases removed from V and 0 bases from J, the gap between germline ends came to 8 bases. The CDR3 is 14 amino acids. This sequence joins TRBV10-3 and TRBJ1-2, with D unclear. Sample: PBMCs from the stem cell graft donor, taken from the stem cell graft. The clonotype was recovered from a human donor who donated a stem cell graft to a child with aplastic anemia. CDR3 amino acids: CAISDNAANYGYTF. CDR3 nucleotide sequence: TGTGCCATCAGTGATAACGCTGCTAACTATGGCTACACCTTC.